The clone carrying this T cell receptor (beta chain) turned up a few times. Allocation to cohorts depended on clinical history reported by the participants. The germline gives CDR1 LGHDT, CDR2 YNNKEL (reference sequence). The V end was cut by 4 bases, the J end by 4 bases, with 16 bases between. The length of the CDR3 is 15 residues. The sample is drawn from a study of blood T cell repertoires in COVID-19. This table comes from immunoSEQ multiplex PCR, and its TCRdb copy is limited to in-frame clones, with some not included. Altogether 130,000 or so clones are present, 84% being singletons, with the ten largest covering 2% to 2.5%.

This sequence joins TRBV3-1 (or the pseudogene TRBV3-2) and TRBJ1-2; unclear D gene. Material for sequencing was PBMCs or T cells enriched from blood (not recorded which). This sequence originates from a man aged 35-49 years with acute COVID-19. This CDR3 is CASSPGGLTFYGYTF. The CDR3 bases are TGTGCCAGCAGCCCCGGCGGCCTGACTTTCTATGGCTACACCTTC.